Detailed here is one T cell receptor beta chain. The antigen remains undetermined. Only one base separates this from a far larger clonotype, so it likely reflects a read error. The same CDR3 can be traced to other DNA sequences in this sample. Genomic DNA belonging to each subset was distributed in equal measure over several immunoSEQ plates. Data came from immunoSEQ multiplex PCR; TCRdb stores just in-frame clones and leaves some out. The data contain approximately 470,000 clones, 81% of them seen just once; the ten biggest clones take up about 13%. The sample belongs to a study of shared clonotypes between healthy human individuals. Study conclusions and caveats: Sampling covered blood only; tissue repertoires likely differ.

CDR1 and CDR2 from the germline V gene are ENHRY and SYGVKD. The length of the CDR3 is 13 residues. This sequence originates from a woman between 35 and 50 years old in good health. Some clones in this sample may be carry-over from other donors' samples. This chain connects TRBV10-3 to TRBJ2-5, with a weak D call TRBD2 (5 bases). The specimen sequenced was PBMCs. The CDR3 sequence is CAISGGPQETQYF. As DNA, the CDR3 is TGCGCCATCAGCGGAGGTCCACAAGAGACCCAGTACTTC.